Below, one T cell receptor beta chain is given with its context. The data were obtained in a study of blood T cell repertoires in COVID-19. Whole-study context: The study drew acute and convalescent COVID-19 samples from the United States, Italy and Spain. Sources were T cells, B-cell-depleted T cells, or PBMCs; the material itself was cDNA or gDNA.

The CDR3 is 12 amino acids. The germline CDR1 and CDR2 sequences are MNHEY and SVGEGT. Trimming stripped 0 bases from V and 5 bases from J, with 4 bases between. Per the authors' pipeline: For nucleated cells, counts were estimated from reference gene primer amplification. Generated by immunoSEQ multiplex PCR, the TCRdb table keeps only in-frame clones and is missing some. The D gene and trimming were derived from the DNA, and the V and J assignments and clone size from that table. This sample carries about 230,000 clones, approximately 88% of them seen once, and the ten largest clones take around 25%.

This receptor was obtained from a man aged 35 to 55 with acute or convalescent COVID-19. The chain recombines TRBV6-2 or TRBV6-3 with TRBJ2-5; no clear D. Sequencing was carried out using peripheral blood. The CDR3 sequence: CASSYSTETQYF. The DNA for the CDR3 is TGTGCCAGCAGTTACTCGACTGAGACCCAGTACTTC.